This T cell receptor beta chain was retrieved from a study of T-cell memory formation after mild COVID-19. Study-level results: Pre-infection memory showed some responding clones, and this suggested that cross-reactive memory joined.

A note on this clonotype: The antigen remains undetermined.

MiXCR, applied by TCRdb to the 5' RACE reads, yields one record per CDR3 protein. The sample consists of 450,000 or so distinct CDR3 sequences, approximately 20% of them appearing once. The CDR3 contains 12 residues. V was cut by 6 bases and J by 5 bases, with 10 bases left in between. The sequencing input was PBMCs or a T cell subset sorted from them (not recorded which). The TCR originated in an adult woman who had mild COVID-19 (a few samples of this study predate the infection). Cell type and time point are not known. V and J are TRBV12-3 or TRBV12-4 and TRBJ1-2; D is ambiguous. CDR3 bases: TGTGCCAGCAGCCGACACGGGTATGGCTACACCTTC. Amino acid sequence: CASSRHGYGYTF.